The rows below give T cell receptor beta chains drawn from one sample of a study of radiation and T cells in renal cell carcinoma. Generated by immunoSEQ multiplex PCR, the TCRdb table keeps only in-frame clones and is missing some. The table has 13,000 or so clones, just over 55% seen once. Material: tumor tissue, obtained from a patient whose treatment was nephrectomy without radiotherapy. The origin of the receptors is a man in his fifties with renal cell carcinoma. Each CDR3 is given with its conserved first and last residue. D genes are given only for firm matches. The size of a clone is reported for some rows only, either as once, few or many, or as a class for expanded clones.

clone_size: -
d_call: TRBD1
j_call: TRBJ1-6
v_call: TRBV30
cdr3_nt: TGTGCCTGGAGTGTACGCGGAGGGACAGATAATTCACCCCTCCACTTT
cdr3_aa: CAWSVRGGTDNSPLHF

clone_size: -
d_call: TRBD1
j_call: TRBJ1-3
v_call: TRBV2
cdr3_nt: TGTGCCAGCAGTCGACAGGGGGCCTCTGGAAACACCATATATTTT
cdr3_aa: CASSRQGASGNTIYF

clone_size: few
d_call: TRBD2
j_call: TRBJ2-3
v_call: TRBV5-4
cdr3_nt: TGTGCCAGCAGCACGGGGGGGCGGGATACGCAGTATTTT
cdr3_aa: CASSTGGRDTQYF

clone_size: once
d_call: -
j_call: TRBJ1-6
v_call: TRBV30
cdr3_nt: TGTGCCTGGAGTGTATCCTCCTATAATTCACCCCTCCACTTT
cdr3_aa: CAWSVSSYNSPLHF

clone_size: -
d_call: TRBD1
j_call: TRBJ2-7
v_call: TRBV9
cdr3_nt: TGTGCCAGCAGCGCGTACAGGGGAGAGTCCTACGAGCAGTACTTC
cdr3_aa: CASSAYRGESYEQYF

clone_size: -
d_call: -
j_call: TRBJ2-2
v_call: TRBV7-9
cdr3_nt: TGTGCCAGCAGCCCGGGACTTGCTTCCGGGGAGCTGTTTTTT
cdr3_aa: CASSPGLASGELFF

clone_size: -
d_call: -
j_call: TRBJ1-6
v_call: TRBV5-1
cdr3_nt: TGCGCCAGCAGCCCGGGGACGGATTCACCCCTCCACTTT
cdr3_aa: CASSPGTDSPLHF

clone_size: -
d_call: TRBD1
j_call: TRBJ2-7
v_call: TRBV27
cdr3_nt: TGTGCCAGCAGTCCCAGGAGCGGGACAGGGGGCTTCGAGCAGTACTTC
cdr3_aa: CASSPRSGTGGFEQYF

clone_size: -
d_call: TRBD1
j_call: TRBJ2-3
v_call: TRBV7-2
cdr3_nt: TGTGCCAGCAGTCTAGGACAGGGGCCCCAATATACGCAGTATTTT
cdr3_aa: CASSLGQGPQYTQYF

clone_size: -
d_call: TRBD1
j_call: TRBJ1-1
v_call: TRBV19
cdr3_nt: TGTGCCAGTAGTATAGAGGGACAGGGGTACACTGAAGCTTTCTTT
cdr3_aa: CASSIEGQGYTEAFF

clone_size: -
d_call: -
j_call: TRBJ2-5
v_call: TRBV6-6
cdr3_nt: TGTGCCAGCAGTTATTGGGGCAGGGTAGAAGAGACCCAGTACTTC
cdr3_aa: CASSYWGRVEETQYF

clone_size: medium-sized
d_call: -
j_call: TRBJ1-5
v_call: TRBV2
cdr3_nt: TGTGCCAGCACGGGGGGGGTCGACGGCAATCAGCCCCAGCATTTT
cdr3_aa: CASTGGVDGNQPQHF

clone_size: -
d_call: -
j_call: TRBJ1-2
v_call: TRBV27
cdr3_nt: TGTGCCAGCAGTTTATCGTCCCCGGGGGCTAACTATGGCTACACCTTC
cdr3_aa: CASSLSSPGANYGYTF

clone_size: medium-sized
d_call: TRBD1
j_call: TRBJ1-2
v_call: TRBV7-3
cdr3_nt: TGTGCCAGCAGCGACCCTTGGGACAGGGTGCATGGCTACACCTTC
cdr3_aa: CASSDPWDRVHGYTF

clone_size: few
d_call: TRBD1
j_call: TRBJ1-2
v_call: TRBV27
cdr3_nt: TGTGCCAGCAGTTTCCCGACAGGGCTTGGCTACACCTTC
cdr3_aa: CASSFPTGLGYTF

clone_size: -
d_call: -
j_call: TRBJ2-7
v_call: TRBV6-1
cdr3_nt: TGTGCCAGCAGTGGCGGGACAGATCGGGTCGAGCAGTACTTC
cdr3_aa: CASSGGTDRVEQYF

clone_size: few
d_call: TRBD1
j_call: TRBJ2-1
v_call: TRBV2
cdr3_nt: TGTGCCAGCAGGCGGGACAGGGCTGGCTACAATGAGCAGTTCTTC
cdr3_aa: CASRRDRAGYNEQFF

clone_size: once
d_call: TRBD1
j_call: TRBJ2-3
v_call: TRBV7-8
cdr3_nt: TGTGCCAGCAGCTACAGGGGGCAGGGAGATACGCAGTATTTT
cdr3_aa: CASSYRGQGDTQYF

clone_size: -
d_call: -
j_call: TRBJ2-1
v_call: TRBV29-1
cdr3_nt: TGCAGTCACCTTCGCGGGGAAAACCGAAACAATGAGCAGTTCTTC
cdr3_aa: CSHLRGENRNNEQFF

clone_size: -
d_call: -
j_call: TRBJ2-1
v_call: TRBV7-9
cdr3_nt: TGTGCCATCAGTGACGAAAACTCCTACAATGAGCAGTTCTTC
cdr3_aa: CAISDENSYNEQFF

clone_size: -
d_call: TRBD1
j_call: TRBJ1-6
v_call: TRBV5-1
cdr3_nt: TGCGCCAGCAGCCAAACCACAGGGGGTTATAATTCACCCCTCCACTTT
cdr3_aa: CASSQTTGGYNSPLHF

clone_size: -
d_call: -
j_call: TRBJ2-2
v_call: TRBV4-2
cdr3_nt: TGTGCCAGCAGCCAAGACAGGGACACCGGGGAGCTGTTTTTT
cdr3_aa: CASSQDRDTGELFF

clone_size: -
d_call: TRBD1
j_call: TRBJ2-1
v_call: TRBV5-6
cdr3_nt: TGTGCCAGCAGCCCAGACCTGGGACAGGGTTACAATGAGCAGTTCTTC
cdr3_aa: CASSPDLGQGYNEQFF

clone_size: once
d_call: -
j_call: TRBJ2-7
v_call: TRBV5-6
cdr3_nt: TGTGCCAGCAGCCCACCATACCGGGACGGTCGCTACGAGCAGTACTTC
cdr3_aa: CASSPPYRDGRYEQYF

clone_size: -
d_call: -
j_call: TRBJ1-2
v_call: TRBV2
cdr3_nt: TGTGCCAGCAAACTCAATAATCAGGCGGCCTATGGCTACACCTTC
cdr3_aa: CASKLNNQAAYGYTF

clone_size: -
d_call: -
j_call: TRBJ1-2
v_call: TRBV18
cdr3_nt: TGTGCCAGCTCACCTGGCGTAGGGGCAGATGGCTACACCTTC
cdr3_aa: CASSPGVGADGYTF

clone_size: few
d_call: TRBD1
j_call: TRBJ1-1
v_call: TRBV4-2
cdr3_nt: TGTGCCAGCAGTCGGGGGACAGTTGTCACTGAAGCTTTCTTT
cdr3_aa: CASSRGTVVTEAFF

clone_size: -
d_call: -
j_call: TRBJ2-1
v_call: TRBV2
cdr3_nt: TGTGCCAGCATTATTGGACAAGAAAGGTTCTTC
cdr3_aa: CASIIGQERFF

clone_size: once
d_call: -
j_call: TRBJ2-5
v_call: TRBV6-6
cdr3_nt: TGTGCCAGCAGAGTTGGCCCTATGGGGGAGACCCAGTACTTC
cdr3_aa: CASRVGPMGETQYF

clone_size: few
d_call: -
j_call: TRBJ2-5
v_call: TRBV19
cdr3_nt: TGTGCCAGTGCCAGGGGCTTCCAAGAGACCCAGTACTTC
cdr3_aa: CASARGFQETQYF

clone_size: medium-sized
d_call: -
j_call: TRBJ1-1
v_call: TRBV14
cdr3_nt: TGTGCCAGCAGCCAGTCGGGATCCTGGGCTTTCTTT
cdr3_aa: CASSQSGSWAFF

clone_size: few
d_call: -
j_call: TRBJ2-2
v_call: TRBV15
cdr3_nt: TGTGCCACCAGCAGCCCTCTTCTCTTGGGAGTTGCCGGGGAGCTGTTTTTT
cdr3_aa: CATSSPLLLGVAGELFF

clone_size: -
d_call: -
j_call: TRBJ2-1
v_call: TRBV4-1
cdr3_nt: TGCGCCAGCAGCCAAGAGCGGGGTCACAATGAGCAGTTCTTC
cdr3_aa: CASSQERGHNEQFF

clone_size: once
d_call: -
j_call: TRBJ2-3
v_call: TRBV5-6
cdr3_nt: TGTGCCAGCAGCTTGGACAGGGAGGGCGATACGCAGTATTTT
cdr3_aa: CASSLDREGDTQYF

clone_size: few
d_call: -
j_call: TRBJ1-1
v_call: TRBV5-6
cdr3_nt: TGTGCCAGCAGCTTAGGTGGGAAAAAAGCTTTCTTT
cdr3_aa: CASSLGGKKAFF

clone_size: -
d_call: TRBD1
j_call: TRBJ1-4
v_call: TRBV30
cdr3_nt: TGTGCCTGGAGTAATTCCGGGACAGGGGGGCGAAAACTGTTTTTT
cdr3_aa: CAWSNSGTGGRKLFF

clone_size: -
d_call: -
j_call: TRBJ1-1
v_call: TRBV2
cdr3_nt: TGTGCCGCCGGACCAGGGGTGGGCACTGAAGCTTTCTTT
cdr3_aa: CAAGPGVGTEAFF

clone_size: -
d_call: -
j_call: TRBJ1-2
v_call: TRBV5-3
cdr3_nt: TGTGCCAGAAGCCTCTGGGGGGGCTGTGGCTACACCTTC
cdr3_aa: CARSLWGGCGYTF

clone_size: -
d_call: -
j_call: TRBJ1-4
v_call: TRBV6-8
cdr3_nt: TGTGCCAGCATCTATCTCGACAGTTTAAATGAAAAACTGTTTTTT
cdr3_aa: CASIYLDSLNEKLFF

clone_size: -
d_call: TRBD2
j_call: TRBJ2-1
v_call: TRBV19
cdr3_nt: TGTGCCAGTCGTCCCCGGGTAGCGGGCCACAATGAGCAGTTCTTC
cdr3_aa: CASRPRVAGHNEQFF

clone_size: -
d_call: TRBD1
j_call: TRBJ1-5
v_call: TRBV28
cdr3_nt: TGTGCCAGCAGGAGCGCAGGGGGAGGACAGCCCCAGCATTTT
cdr3_aa: CASRSAGGGQPQHF

clone_size: medium-sized
d_call: -
j_call: TRBJ1-3
v_call: TRBV18
cdr3_nt: TGTGCCAGCTCACCGATCCCTCAACGTTCAGGGACCTCTGGAAACACCATATATTTT
cdr3_aa: CASSPIPQRSGTSGNTIYF

clone_size: -
d_call: -
j_call: TRBJ1-4
v_call: TRBV30
cdr3_nt: TGTGCCTGGAACCGCGGGGGTAATGAAAAACTGTTTTTT
cdr3_aa: CAWNRGGNEKLFF

clone_size: -
d_call: -
j_call: TRBJ2-7
v_call: TRBV5-4
cdr3_nt: TGTGCCAGCAGCGTTAAGGTCGGTGAGCAGTACTTC
cdr3_aa: CASSVKVGEQYF

clone_size: -
d_call: -
j_call: TRBJ2-1
v_call: TRBV5-1
cdr3_nt: TGCGCCAGCAGCTTGGGTACGGATTACTACAATGAGCAGTTCTTC
cdr3_aa: CASSLGTDYYNEQFF

clone_size: few
d_call: -
j_call: TRBJ2-7
v_call: TRBV4-1
cdr3_nt: TGCGCCAGCAGCCAAGCCCAGCGAGGGATTGGAAGCGAGCAGTACTTC
cdr3_aa: CASSQAQRGIGSEQYF

clone_size: -
d_call: TRBD1
j_call: TRBJ2-6
v_call: TRBV19
cdr3_nt: TGTGCCAGTAGTCCCCCCCGAGCAGGGGGTGGGGGGGCCAACGTCCTGACTTTC
cdr3_aa: CASSPPRAGGGGANVLTF

clone_size: -
d_call: -
j_call: TRBJ1-2
v_call: TRBV6-1
cdr3_nt: TGTGCCAGCAGTCCCAACAGGGACCCCACCTATGGCTACACCTTC
cdr3_aa: CASSPNRDPTYGYTF

clone_size: -
d_call: -
j_call: TRBJ2-3
v_call: TRBV21-1
cdr3_nt: TGTGCCAGCAGCAAAGAGAGTGAACAGGGGGGTGCTACGCAGTATTTT
cdr3_aa: CASSKESEQGGATQYF

clone_size: -
d_call: TRBD2
j_call: TRBJ2-3
v_call: TRBV4-2
cdr3_nt: TGTGCCAGCAGCCAAGGGACTAGCGCCGAAGATACGCAGTATTTT
cdr3_aa: CASSQGTSAEDTQYF

clone_size: -
d_call: TRBD1
j_call: TRBJ2-7
v_call: TRBV5-6
cdr3_nt: TGTGCCAGCAGGCCATGGACAGGGGAGTACGAGCAGTACTTC
cdr3_aa: CASRPWTGEYEQYF

clone_size: -
d_call: -
j_call: TRBJ1-5
v_call: TRBV6-6
cdr3_nt: TGTGCCAGCAGTCGAGCTGTGGATCAGCCCCAGCATTTT
cdr3_aa: CASSRAVDQPQHF